This T cell receptor (beta chain) was identified during a study of T cell repertoires in aging, cancer and after chemotherapy. CDR3 length: 18 residues. In regard to this clonotype: Its cognate antigen is unknown.

Points from the study as a whole: These repertoire data do not allow conclusions about immunological memory after chemotherapy. Untreated cancer patients had significantly lower blood TCR diversity than age-matched healthy donors. In each cancer cohort, median generation probability increased across chemotherapy, suggesting thymic output rebounded.

Amplification of TCR beta used genomic DNA extracted from peripheral blood. TRB rearrangements spanning V, D and J were amplified using mixed TRB-A/B primers. One entry per CDR3 protein, called by TCRdb with MiXCR from the multiplex PCR reads. In the table there are approximately 6,600 distinct CDR3 sequences, less than 30% of which are singletons. This TCR came from a human donor with a blood cancer. The donor label of this sample is uncertain. This chain connects TRBV21-1 to TRBJ2-7; no check of the table's D call, TRBD1, against the DNA was made. TRBV21-1 is assigned pseudogene status. Sequenced material: blood. The CDR3 loop reads CASSKRQGLRHSSYEQYF. CDR3 DNA sequence: TGTGCCAGCAGCAAAAGGCAGGGGCTTCGACATTCGTCCTACGAGCAGTACTTC.